This is a list of T cell receptor beta chains from one sample in a study of T-cell reconstitution after alpha-beta-depleted transplantation in children. TCRdb reprocessed the PCR reads via MiXCR and lists one record per CDR3 protein. The sample lists fewer than 550,000 distinct CDR3 sequences; approximately 10% were seen once. The sample in question was PBMCs, mostly from graft donor cells, obtained 180 days after TCRalphabeta/CD19-depleted stem cell transplant. The origin of the receptors is a female patient between 2 and 15 years old who had a stem cell transplant for aplastic anemia, so the T cells may come from the graft donor. The CDR3 runs from the conserved cysteine through the conserved F or W. D genes are given only for firm matches. The listing skips clone size in some rows; elsewhere it reads once, few, many or a size class.

V: TRBV25-1; size: many; D: -; J: TRBJ2-3; DNA: TGTGCCAGCAGTGAATGGGGGAGGCGGTTCACAGATACGCAGTATTTT; CDR3: CASSEWGRRFTDTQYF
V: TRBV18; size: -; D: TRBD2; J: TRBJ2-2; DNA: TGTGCCAGCTCACCCCGATTAGCGGGAGGAACCACCGGGGAGCTGTTTTTT; CDR3: CASSPRLAGGTTGELFF
V: TRBV6-2/TRBV6-3; size: few; D: -; J: TRBJ1-5; DNA: TGTGCCAGCAGTTACAACCAAAAAGCGAATCAGCCCCAGCATTTT; CDR3: CASSYNQKANQPQHF
V: TRBV4-3; size: -; D: TRBD1; J: TRBJ2-7; DNA: TGCGCCAGCAGCCAAGTGGGACAGGGAAGGTACGAGCAGTACTTC; CDR3: CASSQVGQGRYEQYF
V: TRBV27; size: many; D: TRBD1; J: TRBJ1-2; DNA: TGTGCCAGCAGTCCACGACAGGGAGGGAACTATGGCTACACCTTC; CDR3: CASSPRQGGNYGYTF
V: TRBV7-9; size: -; D: -; J: TRBJ1-4; DNA: TGTGCCAGCAGGCTACCCCAGGGAGCGGCTAATGAAAAACTGTTTTTT; CDR3: CASRLPQGAANEKLFF
V: TRBV29-1; size: few; D: -; J: TRBJ2-7; DNA: TGCAGCGTTGAAATATTAGGTACAGTGCGAACCGAGCAGTACTTC; CDR3: CSVEILGTVRTEQYF
V: TRBV20-1; size: -; D: TRBD1; J: TRBJ1-2; DNA: TGCAGTGCCCGGGACAGGGGTTTTGGAGGCTACACCTTC; CDR3: CSARDRGFGGYTF
V: TRBV3-1; size: few; D: -; J: TRBJ1-5; DNA: TGTGCCAGCAGCCAAAGCGGGGGGTCGGGCACCCAGCATTTT; CDR3: CASSQSGGSGTQHF
V: TRBV3-1; size: -; D: -; J: TRBJ2-1; DNA: TGTGCCAGCAGCCAATCGGTCCGCTCCTACAATGAGCAGTTCTTC; CDR3: CASSQSVRSYNEQFF
V: TRBV6-2/TRBV6-3; size: -; D: TRBD2; J: TRBJ2-3; DNA: TGTGCCAGCAGATCCTCGCGGGGACTAGGGGCAGATACGCAGTATTTT; CDR3: CASRSSRGLGADTQYF
V: TRBV3-1; size: -; D: -; J: TRBJ1-1; DNA: TGTGCCAGCAGCCAAGATTTCGAAGGTTTAAGGACTGAAGCTTTCTTT; CDR3: CASSQDFEGLRTEAFF
V: TRBV20-1; size: -; D: TRBD1; J: TRBJ2-2; DNA: TGCAGTGCTCTGTCCTCAGGGGGCGAATCGTCCGGGGAGCTGTTTTTT; CDR3: CSALSSGGESSGELFF
V: TRBV5-1; size: few; D: -; J: TRBJ2-7; DNA: TGCGCCAGCAGCTTGGGCGGGATCTCCTACGAGCAGTACTTC; CDR3: CASSLGGISYEQYF
V: TRBV7-2; size: -; D: -; J: TRBJ1-1; DNA: TGTGCCAGCAGCTTGTACGGGACGGCGAACACTGAAGCTTTCTTT; CDR3: CASSLYGTANTEAFF
V: TRBV4-1; size: -; D: TRBD2; J: TRBJ2-1; DNA: TGCGCCAGCAGCCAAGAGAGGACTAGCGGGAGGGGCGATGAGCAGTTCTTC; CDR3: CASSQERTSGRGDEQFF
V: TRBV6-1; size: -; D: TRBD1; J: TRBJ2-1; DNA: TGTGCCAGCAGTGAAGGCCCGACAGGGGTTAACAATGAGCAGTTCTTC; CDR3: CASSEGPTGVNNEQFF
V: TRBV28; size: few; D: TRBD2; J: TRBJ2-3; DNA: TGTGCCAGCAGTTCCCCATGGCGGGGGACAGATACGCAGTATTTT; CDR3: CASSSPWRGTDTQYF
V: TRBV12-3/TRBV12-4; size: -; D: -; J: TRBJ2-1; DNA: TGTGCCAGCAGTTTACGCAGGGATACAGCGCCCTACAATGAGCAGTTCTTC; CDR3: CASSLRRDTAPYNEQFF
V: TRBV7-9; size: few; D: -; J: TRBJ1-6; DNA: TGTGCCAGCAGTTTAGACAGGTGGTCGACACCCCTCCACTTT; CDR3: CASSLDRWSTPLHF
V: TRBV29-1; size: -; D: -; J: TRBJ2-1; DNA: TGCAGCGCCACCTCCTACAATGAGCAGTTCTTC; CDR3: CSATSYNEQFF
V: TRBV20-1; size: few; D: -; J: TRBJ2-5; DNA: TGCAGTGCTCATATTCTGGGGGAGGTGGGGGAGACCCAGTACTTC; CDR3: CSAHILGEVGETQYF
V: TRBV7-2; size: many; D: -; J: TRBJ2-2; DNA: TGTGCCAGCAGTGGTCGCGGCCTTTACACCGGGGAGCTGTTTTTT; CDR3: CASSGRGLYTGELFF
V: TRBV5-1; size: few; D: -; J: TRBJ2-5; DNA: TGCGCCAGCAGCTTGGGGCCGTCCCGAGCAGAGACCCAGTACTTC; CDR3: CASSLGPSRAETQYF
V: TRBV27; size: -; D: -; J: TRBJ1-2; DNA: TGTGCCAGCAGTTTTCAGGGGTCAAACTATGGCTACACCTTC; CDR3: CASSFQGSNYGYTF
V: TRBV5-1; size: -; D: -; J: TRBJ1-1; DNA: TGCGCCAGCAGACGAAACTCCGGGACGGTGAACACTGAAGCTTTCTTT; CDR3: CASRRNSGTVNTEAFF
V: TRBV5-1; size: -; D: TRBD1; J: TRBJ2-3; DNA: TGCGCCAGCAGCACGGACAGGGGGAAGGTTACGCAGTATTTT; CDR3: CASSTDRGKVTQYF
V: TRBV14; size: many; D: -; J: TRBJ2-3; DNA: TGTGCCAGCAGCCAATTTGGAGAGCGTCACGGGGCAGATACGCAGTATTTT; CDR3: CASSQFGERHGADTQYF
V: TRBV19; size: -; D: TRBD1; J: TRBJ1-2; DNA: TGTGCCAGTAACAGGGGGCAAAATGGCTACACCTTC; CDR3: CASNRGQNGYTF
V: TRBV27; size: few; D: -; J: TRBJ1-1; DNA: TGTGCCAGCAGTGCCATGGGGACGCGGGCGAACACTGAAGCTTTCTTT; CDR3: CASSAMGTRANTEAFF
V: TRBV12-3/TRBV12-4; size: -; D: TRBD2; J: TRBJ2-5; DNA: TGTGCCAGCAGTTCGTACCTCGGGACTAGCGGGAGGGAAGAGACCCAGTACTTC; CDR3: CASSSYLGTSGREETQYF
V: TRBV5-1; size: many; D: -; J: TRBJ2-5; DNA: TGCGCCAGCAGCTCGCGGGAGACCCAGTACTTC; CDR3: CASSSRETQYF
V: TRBV29-1; size: few; D: TRBD1; J: TRBJ2-7; DNA: TGCAGCGCCAGGGGGCCCTTCTACGAGCAGTACTTC; CDR3: CSARGPFYEQYF
V: TRBV20-1; size: -; D: TRBD1; J: TRBJ1-1; DNA: TGCAGTATCCTCCGGGACAGTAACACTGAAGCTTTCTTT; CDR3: CSILRDSNTEAFF
V: TRBV7-2; size: few; D: TRBD2; J: TRBJ2-5; DNA: TGTGCCAGCAGCTTATGGAGCGGGGGTAAGGCGGAGACCCAGTACTTC; CDR3: CASSLWSGGKAETQYF
V: TRBV14; size: many; D: TRBD1; J: TRBJ2-7; DNA: TGTGCCAGCAGCCAAGTCCCCCCCGGGACAGAGACCTACGAGCAGTACTTC; CDR3: CASSQVPPGTETYEQYF
V: TRBV7-2; size: few; D: -; J: TRBJ2-3; DNA: TGTGCCAGCAGCTACCGCCCAGTGGCCACAGATACGCAGTATTTT; CDR3: CASSYRPVATDTQYF
V: TRBV27; size: few; D: -; J: TRBJ2-1; DNA: TGTGCCAGCAGTTACTGGCGGAACAATGAGCAGTTCTTC; CDR3: CASSYWRNNEQFF
V: TRBV30; size: many; D: TRBD1; J: TRBJ2-7; DNA: TGTGCCTGGAGTCTTCTCGGGAGACAGGGGGCCAGGGAGCAGTACTTC; CDR3: CAWSLLGRQGAREQYF
V: TRBV11-2; size: -; D: -; J: TRBJ2-2; DNA: TGTGCCAGCAGCCCCGGGACCCTGGTAATAACCGGGGAGCTGTTTTTT; CDR3: CASSPGTLVITGELFF
V: TRBV28; size: -; D: -; J: TRBJ1-2; DNA: TGTGCCAGCAGTTTGCCCGGGGCGGCCTACACCTTC; CDR3: CASSLPGAAYTF
V: TRBV7-2; size: few; D: -; J: TRBJ2-4; DNA: TGTGCCAGCAGCTTAGCACAGGGAAGGAAAAACATTCAGTACTTC; CDR3: CASSLAQGRKNIQYF
V: TRBV10-3; size: many; D: -; J: TRBJ2-7; DNA: TGTGCCATCAGTGAGTCATTGAAAGGGGACGAGCAGTACTTC; CDR3: CAISESLKGDEQYF
V: TRBV24-1; size: -; D: -; J: TRBJ2-1; DNA: TGTGCCACCAGTGGTATATCCGGGACTCGCCATGAGCAGTTCTTC; CDR3: CATSGISGTRHEQFF
V: TRBV12-3/TRBV12-4; size: many; D: TRBD1; J: TRBJ2-1; DNA: TGTGCCAGCAGTGACCTAGGGACAGGAGCCGACAATGAGCAGTTCTTC; CDR3: CASSDLGTGADNEQFF
V: TRBV7-2; size: few; D: -; J: TRBJ2-4; DNA: TGTGCCAGCAGCTTAGCGAGGACAACCCTAGCCAAAAACATTCAGTACTTC; CDR3: CASSLARTTLAKNIQYF